These 10 T cell receptor beta chains were sequenced from one sample in a study of cytomegalovirus exposure and HLA in healthy donors. Amplification used 60 Vbeta primers and 13 Jbeta primers. Sequencing used immunoSEQ multiplex PCR; TCRdb keeps in-frame clones, though not all of them. Here the sample spans approximately 120,000 clones, about 81% being singletons. Specimen: PBMCs. The receptor source for this set is a woman between 45 and 60 years old in good health and CMV-seropositive.

The chain links TRBV5-1 to TRBJ2-1; 9 nucleotides line up with TRBD2. Germline V gives CDR1 SGHRS, CDR2 YFSETQ. V shed 3 bases and J 9 bases; nucleotides not matched to a gene: 13. The CDR3 is made up of 16 amino acids. The CDR3 region is CASSSLGTSSNSEQFF. In DNA, the CDR3 is TGCGCCAGCAGCTCTCTCGGGACTAGCTCAAACAGTGAGCAGTTCTTC.

This clone was observed a few times. The chain links TRBV5-1 to TRBJ2-7, with unresolved D. The germline gives CDR1 SGHRS, CDR2 YFSETQ. The ends were cut back, 4 bases at V and 0 bases at J, with 5 bases in the middle. CDR3 length: 12 amino acids. Written as DNA, the CDR3 is TGCGCCAGCAGCCTCTCCTCCTACGAGCAGTACTTC. It translates to CASSLSSYEQYF.

The chain recombines TRBV2 with TRBJ2-7; 8 nucleotides align to TRBD2. Germline values: CDR1 SNHLY, CDR2 FYNNEI. J gave up 0 bases and V 8 bases, and 12 bases lay outside the gene matches. The CDR3 spans 16 residues. The CDR3 sequence: CASAREIAGISYEQYF. CDR3 DNA: TGTGCCAGCGCCCGGGAGATAGCGGGGATCTCCTACGAGCAGTACTTC.

The chain couples TRBV4-2 to TRBJ2-3, with 8 bases fitting TRBD2. CDR3 length equals 15 residues. From germline, CDR1 is LGHNA and CDR2 YNFKEQ. J gave up 6 bases and V 8 bases, and 13 bases lay outside the gene matches. Written as DNA, the CDR3 is TGTGCCAGCCGCAAGCGGGGGAAGTCGGCGGATACGCAGTATTTT. This translates into CASRKRGKSADTQYF.

The J gene is TRBJ1-1, the V gene TRBV6-5; tentative D call: TRBD1 (5 bases). The length of the CDR3 is 15 residues. Trimming took off 5 bases at V and 5 bases at J, with 18 bases between the two ends. The V gene's germline CDR1 is MNHEY and CDR2 SVGAGI. The CDR3 coding sequence is TGTGCCAGCAGTGTATCCCCAGGGATAGGGACTGAAGCTTTCTTT. Amino acid sequence: CASSVSPGIGTEAFF.

The V and J genes are TRBV5-6 and TRBJ2-1; a possible D gene is TRBD1 (6 bases). The CDR3 has 16 residues. Germline assignment: CDR1 SGHDT and CDR2 YYEEEE. V was clipped by 0 bases and J by 0 bases, with 10 bases between them. CDR3 loop: CASSLDTGSSYNEQFF. The CDR3 DNA sequence: TGTGCCAGCAGCTTGGATACAGGGAGCTCCTACAATGAGCAGTTCTTC. The variable domain in full, with the rest retrieved from reference TRBV5-6 and TRBJ2-1, is DAGVTQSPTHLIKTRGQQVTLRCSPKSGHDTVSWYQQALGQGPQFIFQYYEEEERQRGNFPDRFSGHQFPNYSSELNVNALLLGDSALYLCASSLDTGSSYNEQFFGPGTRLTVL.

This chain connects TRBV9 to TRBJ2-3; the match to TRBD2 covers 10 bases. Looked up from germline, CDR1 is SGDLS and CDR2 is YYNGEE. After removal of 4 bases from V and 1 base from J, the junction contained 9 bases not matched to a gene. The CDR3 is 17 residues long. CDR3 residues: CASSPGSLAGGTDTQYF. CDR3 in DNA: TGTGCCAGCAGCCCGGGCTCCCTAGCGGGGGGCACAGATACGCAGTATTTT. The entire variable domain, with the rest obtained from reference TRBV9 and TRBJ2-3, is as follows: DSGVTQTPKHLITATGQRVTLRCSPRSGDLSVYWYQQSLDQGLQFLIQYYNGEERAKGNILERFSAQQFPDLHSELNLSSLELGDSALYFCASSPGSLAGGTDTQYFGPGTRLTVL.

This chain uses TRBV2 with TRBJ1-2; a weak D match, TRBD1 (5 bases). V gave up 4 bases and J gave up 6 bases, with 12 bases separating them. CDR1 is SNHLY, CDR2 FYNNEI, per germline. The length of the CDR3 is 13 residues. CDR3 bases: TGTGCCAGCAGTGCGGAAGGGGCCCATGGCTACACCTTC. This translates into CASSAEGAHGYTF.

The chain recombines TRBV27 with TRBJ1-4, with D maybe TRBD1 (6 bases). The germline gives CDR1 MNHEY, CDR2 SMNVEV (reference sequence). CDR3 length: 16 amino acids. V lost 5 bases to trimming and J lost 0 bases, with 13 bases between them. CDR3 coding DNA: TGTGCCAGCAGTCGTACACGACAGGCAACTAATGAAAAACTGTTTTTT. Amino acids: CASSRTRQATNEKLFF.

J is TRBJ2-1 and V is TRBV7-9, with D possibly TRBD2 on 6 matching bases. V was pared by 3 bases and J by 0 bases, with 9 bases between. CDR3 length equals 15 residues. Per the germline V gene, CDR1 is SEHNR and CDR2 is FQNEAQ (reference sequence). The CDR3 nucleotides are TGTGCCAGCAGCTTTAGCGGCTTCTCCTACAATGAGCAGTTCTTC. Translation: CASSFSGFSYNEQFF.